This is a list of T cell receptor beta chains from one sample in a study of human thymus T cells. This table comes from immunoSEQ multiplex PCR, and its TCRdb copy is limited to in-frame clones, with some not included. Of 55,000 to 70,000 clones in the sample, 94% are singletons; the top ten hold around 5.9%. The sequenced sample was blood. The receptors originated from a boy under two years old with a congenital heart defect but otherwise immunologically healthy. Both conserved end residues are trimmed from each CDR3. Fields, in order: D gene, J gene, V gene, CDR3 protein. A D gene is named only where the DNA matches it firmly.

D: -
J: TRBJ2-1
V: TRBV5-1
CDR3: ASSPDRGVAYNEQF

D: -
J: TRBJ1-3
V: TRBV5-1
CDR3: ASSLLGAVNRTAGNTIY

D: TRBD2
J: TRBJ2-3
V: TRBV11-2
CDR3: ASSLDLAGGTDTQY

D: -
J: TRBJ2-7
V: TRBV5-1
CDR3: ASSLGQGPSYEQY

D: -
J: TRBJ2-7
V: TRBV29-1
CDR3: SVRPGGYEQY

D: TRBD2
J: TRBJ2-1
V: TRBV29-1
CDR3: SVPVLAGVNNEQF

D: TRBD1
J: TRBJ1-6
V: TRBV18
CDR3: ASSQKRQGDNSPLH

D: -
J: TRBJ1-1
V: TRBV7-3
CDR3: ASSVSRMTEAF

D: -
J: TRBJ1-1
V: TRBV11-2
CDR3: ASSLVGNTEAF

D: TRBD1
J: TRBJ2-7
V: TRBV5-4
CDR3: ASSRQGRLGQY

D: -
J: TRBJ2-1
V: TRBV5-4
CDR3: ASSLDRIYNEQF

D: -
J: TRBJ2-3
V: TRBV15
CDR3: ATSRGSYLSTQY

D: -
J: TRBJ2-3
V: TRBV9
CDR3: ASSGTTRTDTQY

D: TRBD2
J: TRBJ2-5
V: TRBV4-3
CDR3: ASSHDLAGGMETQY

D: TRBD1
J: TRBJ2-7
V: TRBV10-2
CDR3: ATSTGQGGSSYEQY

D: -
J: TRBJ1-2
V: TRBV6-5
CDR3: ASTSIGYGYT

D: TRBD1
J: TRBJ2-5
V: TRBV5-1
CDR3: ASSLGIRGRETQY

D: TRBD1
J: TRBJ2-5
V: TRBV5-6
CDR3: ASSGRTGVGETQY

D: -
J: TRBJ1-6
V: TRBV2
CDR3: ASSEQGRNNSPLH

D: TRBD1
J: TRBJ2-1
V: TRBV19
CDR3: ASSIWGQGAGNEQF

D: -
J: TRBJ2-3
V: TRBV18
CDR3: ASSPNTDTQY

D: -
J: TRBJ2-7
V: TRBV27
CDR3: ASSRLSSPYEQY

D: -
J: TRBJ1-1
V: TRBV12-5
CDR3: ASGLSLITEAF

D: TRBD1
J: TRBJ2-7
V: TRBV5-6
CDR3: ASSFPPGQGSYEQY

D: -
J: TRBJ2-7
V: TRBV18
CDR3: ASSPPPGYPSYEQY

D: -
J: TRBJ2-1
V: TRBV15
CDR3: ATSRIGQFNEQF

D: TRBD1
J: TRBJ2-1
V: TRBV5-1
CDR3: ASSWDRAAYNEQF

D: TRBD1
J: TRBJ1-2
V: TRBV19
CDR3: ASRDRDTEFYGYT

D: TRBD1
J: TRBJ2-2
V: TRBV19
CDR3: ASSIRGRTGELF

D: TRBD1
J: TRBJ2-7
V: TRBV12-5
CDR3: ASGHPGRQGEQY

D: TRBD2
J: TRBJ2-3
V: TRBV9
CDR3: ASSLGLAGGFSTDTQY

D: -
J: TRBJ2-1
V: TRBV7-9
CDR3: ASSLERRRLATYNEQF

D: -
J: TRBJ2-5
V: TRBV28
CDR3: ASSSGRETQY

D: -
J: TRBJ1-2
V: TRBV7-9
CDR3: ASSLSGVNYGYT

D: -
J: TRBJ2-5
V: TRBV5-1
CDR3: ASSPSQGWETQY

D: TRBD2
J: TRBJ2-3
V: TRBV10-3
CDR3: AISLNGGGRTDTQY

D: -
J: TRBJ2-5
V: TRBV19
CDR3: ASSHGAGLQETQY

D: -
J: TRBJ2-1
V: TRBV7-9
CDR3: ASSLVWRDGDNEQF

D: TRBD2
J: TRBJ2-2
V: TRBV7-6
CDR3: ASSLAGGSTGELF

D: -
J: TRBJ1-1
V: TRBV6-6
CDR3: ASIAGTNTEAF

D: TRBD2
J: TRBJ2-2
V: TRBV5-6
CDR3: ASSLPLAGVNTGELF

D: -
J: TRBJ2-5
V: TRBV18
CDR3: ASSPGETQY

D: -
J: TRBJ2-2
V: TRBV6-5
CDR3: ASRLGGPSGELF

D: TRBD1
J: TRBJ1-2
V: TRBV9
CDR3: ASSVAGTGVYGYT

D: -
J: TRBJ2-7
V: TRBV12-1
CDR3: ASSFAGRAGGCYEQY

D: TRBD2
J: TRBJ2-1
V: TRBV5-4
CDR3: ASGGAYNEQF

D: TRBD1
J: TRBJ2-2
V: TRBV28
CDR3: ASSPYRGANTGELF

D: -
J: TRBJ2-1
V: TRBV7-9
CDR3: ASSLVGYNEQF

D: TRBD1
J: TRBJ2-7
V: TRBV7-2
CDR3: ASSDRAGYEQY

D: -
J: TRBJ1-2
V: TRBV7-9
CDR3: ASSLERRVGFGYT

D: -
J: TRBJ2-3
V: TRBV6-5
CDR3: ASSYRDTGDTQY

D: -
J: TRBJ1-4
V: TRBV7-8
CDR3: ASSLEREKLF

D: -
J: TRBJ2-1
V: TRBV13
CDR3: ASSYPYRSNEQF

D: -
J: TRBJ2-5
V: TRBV27
CDR3: ASIWGETQY

D: TRBD2
J: TRBJ2-1
V: TRBV6-1
CDR3: ASSEWGGVRDNEQF

D: TRBD2
J: TRBJ2-3
V: TRBV19
CDR3: ASRAGGADTQY

D: TRBD2
J: TRBJ2-7
V: TRBV6-5
CDR3: ASSPRGSGGYEQY

D: -
J: TRBJ1-2
V: TRBV11-3
CDR3: ASSSGDGYT